These T cell receptor beta chains were read from a single sample in a study of T cell responses to AZD1222 COVID-19 vaccine. Profiling relied on immunoSEQ multiplex PCR, and the TCRdb table lists in-frame clones only, not all of them. Altogether around 120,000 clones are present, roughly 86% being singletons, with the ten largest covering roughly a sixth. Sequenced here: peripheral blood, sampled 28 days after the second AZD1222 dose. The receptors originated from an adult who received the AZD1222 COVID-19 vaccine. CDR3s include the opening cysteine and the closing phenylalanine or tryptophan. The D gene is left open where the match is weak. Some rows have no size entry. The others give once, few or many, or a class for an expanded clone.

J,length,D,size,V,DNA,CDR3
TRBJ2-6,14,.,once,TRBV5-1,TGCGCCAGCAGCTTCGACGCTGGGGCCAACGTCCTGACTTTC,CASSFDAGANVLTF
TRBJ1-1,13,TRBD1,.,TRBV5-4,TGTGCCAGCAGCTTACAGGGGGCCCGGGAAGCTTTCTTT,CASSLQGAREAFF
TRBJ1-1,13,.,.,TRBV15,TGTGCCACCAGCAGAGAGAGGAGCTTTGAAGCTTTCTTT,CATSRERSFEAFF
TRBJ2-1,15,TRBD2,.,TRBV5-1,TGCGCCAGCAGCTTGACAGCGGGGGGGCACAATGAGCAGTTCTTC,CASSLTAGGHNEQFF
TRBJ1-2,13,.,.,TRBV6-5,TGTGCCAGCAGTTTGAGCAGCTTCTATGGCTACACCTTC,CASSLSSFYGYTF
TRBJ1-1,11,.,few,TRBV10-3,TGTGCCATCAGGGACTCTATTGAAGCTTTCTTT,CAIRDSIEAFF
TRBJ1-6,15,.,.,TRBV5-1,TGCGCCAGCAGGTACGGCTACCACGGCAATTCACCCCTCCACTTT,CASRYGYHGNSPLHF
TRBJ1-2,14,.,.,TRBV5-1,TGCGCCAGCAGTAGTGGGCAGGGGTTTGATGGCTACACCTTC,CASSSGQGFDGYTF
TRBJ2-1,14,.,.,TRBV2,TGTGCCAGCAGTGAAGTGGGGGGCTACAATGAGCAGTTCTTC,CASSEVGGYNEQFF
TRBJ2-7,13,.,.,TRBV3-1/TRBV3-2,TGTGCCAGCACCCGCGAGGGGACCTACGAGCAGTACTTC,CASTREGTYEQYF
TRBJ2-7,19,TRBD1,.,TRBV7-2,TGTGCCAGCAGCTTAGTGGTTGGGACAGATCTACTAAGCTCCTACGAGCAGTACTTC,CASSLVVGTDLLSSYEQYF
TRBJ1-1,13,.,.,TRBV5-1,TGCGCCAGCGGTCGTCAGGGGAACACTGAAGCTTTCTTT,CASGRQGNTEAFF
TRBJ1-5,13,.,.,TRBV5-5,TGTGCCAGCAGCGCTGGACAGTTACAGCCCCAGCATTTT,CASSAGQLQPQHF
TRBJ2-7,15,.,.,TRBV18,TGTGCCAGCTCACCACCGTTATCCCCCTCCTACGAGCAGTACTTC,CASSPPLSPSYEQYF